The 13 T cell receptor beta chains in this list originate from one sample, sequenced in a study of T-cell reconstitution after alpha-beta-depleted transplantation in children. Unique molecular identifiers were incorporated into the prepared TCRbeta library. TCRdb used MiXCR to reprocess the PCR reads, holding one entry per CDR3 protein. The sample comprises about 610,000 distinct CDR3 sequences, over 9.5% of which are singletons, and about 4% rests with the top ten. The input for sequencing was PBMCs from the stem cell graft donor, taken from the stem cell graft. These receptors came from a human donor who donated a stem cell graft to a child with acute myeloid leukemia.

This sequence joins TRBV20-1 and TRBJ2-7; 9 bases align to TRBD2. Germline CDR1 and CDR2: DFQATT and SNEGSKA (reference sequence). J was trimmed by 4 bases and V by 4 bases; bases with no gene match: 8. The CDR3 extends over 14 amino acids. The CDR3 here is CSAKSPSGIYEQYF. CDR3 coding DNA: TGCAGTGCTAAGAGTCCTAGCGGGATATACGAGCAGTACTTC.

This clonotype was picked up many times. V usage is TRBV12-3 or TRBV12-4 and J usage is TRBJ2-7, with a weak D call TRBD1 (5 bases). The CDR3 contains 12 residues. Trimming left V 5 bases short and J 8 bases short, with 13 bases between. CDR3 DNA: TGTGCCAGCAGTCACCCTGGGGCCCAGCAGTACTTC. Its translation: CASSHPGAQQYF.

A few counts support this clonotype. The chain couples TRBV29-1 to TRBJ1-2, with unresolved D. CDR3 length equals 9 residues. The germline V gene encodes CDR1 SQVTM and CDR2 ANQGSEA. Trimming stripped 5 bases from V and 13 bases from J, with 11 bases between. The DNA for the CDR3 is TGCAGCGTTTCGGATGGCGGCACCTTC. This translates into CSVSDGGTF.

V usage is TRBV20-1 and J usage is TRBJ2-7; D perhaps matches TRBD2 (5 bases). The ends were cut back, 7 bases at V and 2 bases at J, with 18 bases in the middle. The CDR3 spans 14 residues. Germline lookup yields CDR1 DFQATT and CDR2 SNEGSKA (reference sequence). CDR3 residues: CSVLKSGPPYEQYF. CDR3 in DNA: TGCAGTGTGCTGAAGAGCGGACCACCCTACGAGCAGTACTTC.

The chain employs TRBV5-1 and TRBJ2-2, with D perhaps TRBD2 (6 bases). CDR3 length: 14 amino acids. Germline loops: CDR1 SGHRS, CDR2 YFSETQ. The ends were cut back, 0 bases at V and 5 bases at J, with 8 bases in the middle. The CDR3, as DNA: TGCGCCAGCAGCTTGGCCGCGGGGACCGGGGAGCTGTTTTTT. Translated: CASSLAAGTGELFF.

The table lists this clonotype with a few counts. The CDR3 loop is CSARVRGTTYNEQFF. CDR3 coding DNA: TGCAGTGCTAGAGTTCGGGGTACGACCTACAATGAGCAGTTCTTC. The V call is TRBV20-1, the J call TRBJ2-1, with D possibly matching TRBD2 (5 bases). Per the germline V gene, CDR1 is DFQATT and CDR2 is SNEGSKA (reference sequence). There are 15 residues in the CDR3. The germline V and J ends were trimmed by 1 base and 2 bases, with 12 bases remaining between them.

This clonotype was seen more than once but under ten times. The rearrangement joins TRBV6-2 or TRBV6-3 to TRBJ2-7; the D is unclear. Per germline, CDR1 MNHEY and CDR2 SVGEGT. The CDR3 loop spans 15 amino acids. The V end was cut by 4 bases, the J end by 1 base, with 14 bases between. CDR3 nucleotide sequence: TGTGCCAGCAGTTTCAGTCAAGGACGGTCCTACGAGCAGTACTTC. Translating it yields CASSFSQGRSYEQYF.

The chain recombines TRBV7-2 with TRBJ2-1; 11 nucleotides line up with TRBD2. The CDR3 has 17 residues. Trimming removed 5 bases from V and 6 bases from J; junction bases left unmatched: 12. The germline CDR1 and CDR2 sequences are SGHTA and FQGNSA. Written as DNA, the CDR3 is TGTGCCAGCAGCGCCCGATTGATAGCGGGAGGGCGCAATGAGCAGTTCTTC. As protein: CASSARLIAGGRNEQFF. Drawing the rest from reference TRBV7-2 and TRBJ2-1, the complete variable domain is GAGVSQSPSNKVTEKGKDVELRCDPISGHTALYWYRQSLGQGLEFLIYFQGNSAPDKSGLPSDRFSAERTGGSVSTLTIQRTQQEDSAVYLCASSARLIAGGRNEQFFGPGTRLTVL.

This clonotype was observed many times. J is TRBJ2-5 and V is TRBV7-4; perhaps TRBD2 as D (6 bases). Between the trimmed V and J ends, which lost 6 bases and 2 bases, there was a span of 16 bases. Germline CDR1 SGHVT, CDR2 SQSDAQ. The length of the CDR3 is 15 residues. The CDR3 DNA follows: TGTGCCAGCAGGAGATATACTAGCAGACAAGAGACCCAGTACTTC. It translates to CASRRYTSRQETQYF. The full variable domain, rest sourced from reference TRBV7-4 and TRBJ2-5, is GAGVSQSPRYKVAKRGRDVALRCDSISGHVTLYWYRQTLGQGSEVLTYSQSDAQRDKSGRPSGRFSAERPERSVSTLKIQRTEQGDSAVYLCASRRYTSRQETQYFGPGTRLLVL.

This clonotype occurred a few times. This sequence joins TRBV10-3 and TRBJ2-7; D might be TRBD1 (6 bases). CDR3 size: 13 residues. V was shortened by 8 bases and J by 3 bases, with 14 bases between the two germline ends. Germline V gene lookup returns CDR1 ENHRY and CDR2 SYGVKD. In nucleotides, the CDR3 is TGTGCCATCGGGGGCTCGGGGAACTACGAGCAGTACTTC. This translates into CAIGGSGNYEQYF.

CDR3 amino acids: CASSLGQKGNEQFF. The CDR3 nucleotides read TGCGCCAGCAGCTTGGGACAAAAGGGCAATGAGCAGTTCTTC. The J gene is TRBJ2-1, the V gene TRBV5-1; no definite D call. Per the germline V gene, CDR1 is SGHRS and CDR2 is YFSETQ. This CDR3 has 14 amino acids. The V end lost 0 bases, the J end lost 6 bases, and 10 bases lay between the germline ends.

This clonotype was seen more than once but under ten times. The CDR3 nucleotides are TGTGCCAGCACCCGGGGCCCTTATGGCTACACCTTC. Its protein is CASTRGPYGYTF. The rearrangement uses TRBV28 and TRBJ1-2, with D possibly matching TRBD1 (5 bases). The V gene lost 7 bases and the J gene lost 5 bases, with 11 bases spanning the gap. From germline, CDR1 is MDHEN and CDR2 SYDVKM. This CDR3 is 12 amino acids long.

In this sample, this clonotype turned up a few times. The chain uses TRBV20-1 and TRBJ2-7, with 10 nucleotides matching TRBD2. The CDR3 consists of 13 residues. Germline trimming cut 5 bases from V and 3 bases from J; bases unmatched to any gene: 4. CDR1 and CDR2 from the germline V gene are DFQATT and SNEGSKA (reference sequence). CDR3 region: CSASSGGDYEQYF. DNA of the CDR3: TGCAGTGCTTCTAGCGGGGGAGACTACGAGCAGTACTTC.